This T cell receptor beta chain is drawn from a study of OX40 agonist ivuxolimab in advanced cancers. Study-level background: A diagnosis of hepatocellular carcinoma, melanoma, renal cell or head and neck cancer was present in dose-escalation patients. Mean age approximately 61 years, range about 23 to 79; 82.7% male. Study-wide results and limits: Antigen specificity of clonally expanded peripheral T cells was not established.

Comment on this clone: Its antigen is as yet unknown.

Germline assignment: CDR1 SGHAT and CDR2 FQNNGV. The ends lost 2 bases at V and 4 bases at J; junction bases unmatched: 4. The CDR3 contains 15 residues. The protocol was immunoSEQ multiplex PCR, while the TCRdb copy is restricted to in-frame clones and leaves out a portion. The table records tens of thousands of clones, around 89% of them present only once. The chain joins TRBV11-2 to TRBJ2-3; 9 bases are a match to TRBD1. This receptor was identified in an adult with an advanced solid tumor such as melanoma, head and neck, liver or kidney cancer. Here the sequenced sample was CD4+ or CD8+ T cells sorted from blood, taken in a trial of the OX40 agonist ivuxolimab. CDR3 DNA: TGTGCCAGCAGCTTAAGGGACAGGGATTCAGATACGCAGTATTTT. It specifies CASSLRDRDSDTQYF.